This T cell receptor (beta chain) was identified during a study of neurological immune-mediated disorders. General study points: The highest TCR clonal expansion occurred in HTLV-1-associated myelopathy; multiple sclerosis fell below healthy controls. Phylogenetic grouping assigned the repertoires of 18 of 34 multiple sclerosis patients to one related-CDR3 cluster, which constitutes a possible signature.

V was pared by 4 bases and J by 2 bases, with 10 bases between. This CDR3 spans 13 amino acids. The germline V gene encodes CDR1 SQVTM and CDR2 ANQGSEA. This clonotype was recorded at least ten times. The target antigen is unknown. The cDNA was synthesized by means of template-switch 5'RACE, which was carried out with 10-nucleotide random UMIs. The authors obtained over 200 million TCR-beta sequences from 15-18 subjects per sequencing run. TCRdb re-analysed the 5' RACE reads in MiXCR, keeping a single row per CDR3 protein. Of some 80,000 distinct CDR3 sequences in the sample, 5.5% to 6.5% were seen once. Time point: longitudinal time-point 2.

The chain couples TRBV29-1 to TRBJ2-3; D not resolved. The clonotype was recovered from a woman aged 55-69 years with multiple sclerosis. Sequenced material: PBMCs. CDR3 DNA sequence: TGCAGCGTTGGGGGTCAGGTCACAGATACGCAGTATTTT. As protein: CSVGGQVTDTQYF.